A selection of T cell receptor beta chains follows, all from one sample in a study of human T cells and chemical hapten exposure. A single record per CDR3 protein comes from TCRdb applying MiXCR to the RACE reads. This sample carries approximately 110,000 distinct CDR3 sequences, around 10% of them seen once, and the ten largest clones take approximately 4%. The sample here was whole blood, taken in connection with sensitization to the hapten diphenylcyclopropenone (DPC). All receptors derive from a woman in her forties with alopecia areata. Some clones in this sample may be carry-over from other donors' samples. The CDR3 runs from the conserved cysteine through the conserved F or W. Fields, in order: D gene, V gene, J gene, clone size, CDR3 DNA, CDR3 protein. D genes are given only for firm matches. Some rows mark clone size as missing; the rest say once, few, many or name a class of expanded clone.

TRBD1,TRBV19,TRBJ2-1,.,TGTGCCGCCAGGACAGGGTTAAACAATGAGCAGTTCTTC,CAARTGLNNEQFF
.,TRBV7-2,TRBJ1-1,.,TGTGCCAGCAGCTCTTCACGCGAGGGTAACAGGGTACTCACTGAAGCTTTCTTT,CASSSSREGNRVLTEAFF
.,TRBV27,TRBJ2-3,few,TGTGCCAGCAGTTTGAGAGCAGATACGCAGTATTTT,CASSLRADTQYF
.,TRBV29-1,TRBJ1-1,.,TGCAGCGAGACAGAGAACACTGAAGCTTTCTTT,CSETENTEAFF
.,TRBV7-2,TRBJ2-6,many,TGTGCCAGCAGCCTGGAAGGGGCGGGGGCCAACGTCCTGACTTTC,CASSLEGAGANVLTF
TRBD1,TRBV14,TRBJ1-1,.,TGTGCCAGCAGCACAAGCTACAGGGGCGGCATGAACACTGAAGCTTTCTTT,CASSTSYRGGMNTEAFF
.,TRBV7-3,TRBJ2-3,many,TGTGCCAGCAGCTCGGGGGCAGATACGCAGTATTTT,CASSSGADTQYF
.,TRBV15,TRBJ1-1,.,TGTGCCACCAGCAGCCTTCGGACAACGGCTTTCTTT,CATSSLRTTAFF
TRBD2,TRBV9,TRBJ2-5,many,TGTGCCAGCAGCGGGGGACTAGCCGAAGAGACCCAGTACTTC,CASSGGLAEETQYF
.,TRBV2,TRBJ2-5,.,TGTGCCAGCAGTGAATCCCAGGTCCCAGGCCAAGAGACCCAGTACTTC,CASSESQVPGQETQYF
.,TRBV12-3/TRBV12-4,TRBJ2-7,few,TGTGCCAGCAGTTTATCAACCTCCTACGAGCAGTACTTC,CASSLSTSYEQYF
.,TRBV6-1,TRBJ1-1,few,TGTGCCAGCAGTGTCCAGGGTCCGAACACTGAAGCTTTCTTT,CASSVQGPNTEAFF
.,TRBV13,TRBJ2-7,.,TGTGCCAGCAGCCCCCTAGGGGGTTCTCCCTACTTC,CASSPLGGSPYF
.,TRBV6-5,TRBJ1-6,few,TGTGCCAGCAGTTACTCCTCTGCCTCAAATTCACCCCTCCACTTT,CASSYSSASNSPLHF
TRBD1,TRBV11-2,TRBJ2-2,.,TGTGCCAGCAGCCAAACACCACAGGGGAATGGCGGGGAGCTGTTTTTT,CASSQTPQGNGGELFF
.,TRBV10-1,TRBJ2-3,.,TGCGCCAGCAGTGTCTCCAGGGGCACAGATACGCAGTATTTT,CASSVSRGTDTQYF
TRBD1,TRBV18,TRBJ2-7,.,TGTGCCAGCTCACCAGGACAGGGCCGCAGCTCCTACGAGCAGTACTTC,CASSPGQGRSSYEQYF
.,TRBV4-3,TRBJ2-3,.,TGCGCCAGCAGCCAAGTATACAGGGAGGATACGCAGTATTTT,CASSQVYREDTQYF
TRBD2,TRBV2,TRBJ2-1,many,TGTGCCAGCAGTGAACCCCAAGGACTAGCGGACGAGCAGTTCTTC,CASSEPQGLADEQFF